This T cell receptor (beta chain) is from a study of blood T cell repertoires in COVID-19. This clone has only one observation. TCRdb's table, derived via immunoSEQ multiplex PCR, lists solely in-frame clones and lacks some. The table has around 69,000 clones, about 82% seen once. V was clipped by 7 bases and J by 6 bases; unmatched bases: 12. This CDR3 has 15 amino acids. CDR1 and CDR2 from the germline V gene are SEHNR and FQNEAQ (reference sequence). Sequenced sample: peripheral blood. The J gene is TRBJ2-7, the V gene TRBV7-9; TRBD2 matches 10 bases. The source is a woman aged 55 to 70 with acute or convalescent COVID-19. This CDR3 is CASKSSGRALGEQYF. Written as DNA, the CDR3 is TGTGCCAGCAAATCCAGCGGGAGGGCCCTCGGCGAGCAGTACTTC.